This T cell receptor (beta chain) was retrieved from a study of blood T cell repertoires in COVID-19. Study background: PBMCs, B-cell-depleted T cells, or T cells were the source of the cDNA or gDNA that made up the material.

Trimming pared 5 bases from V and 11 bases from J, leaving 18 bases between. The germline V gene has CDR1 MDHEN and CDR2 SYDVKM. This CDR3 has 14 amino acids. Sequencing used immunoSEQ multiplex PCR; TCRdb keeps in-frame clones, though not all of them. The table lists over 100,000 clones, over 80% of them singletons. The source of this sequence is a woman in her sixties or seventies with acute or convalescent COVID-19. The chain joins TRBV28 to TRBJ1-4; no firm D call. The sample taken for sequencing was peripheral blood. The CDR3 DNA reads TGTGCCAGCAGTCTGACTTCAGTGCCAACGAAACTGTTTTTT. This codes for CASSLTSVPTKLFF.